This TCR beta chain emerged from a study of CD8 T cells in ankylosing spondylitis. Quantitative 5'-RACE with molecular barcodes was used to make the TCR beta libraries. Each CDR3 protein gets one entry after TCRdb re-called the 5' RACE reads with MiXCR. The sample has about 200,000 distinct CDR3 sequences, more than 25% seen once. Trimming cost V 5 bases and J 8 bases; bases outside gene matches: 9. The CDR3 sequence is 14 residues long. The germline V gene encodes CDR1 SGHRS and CDR2 YFSETQ. Findings of the study overall: Apparently characteristic of ankylosing spondylitis blood was a TCR beta motif (fewer than 10 highly homologous variants). Within matched ankylosing spondylitis synovial fluid, disease-linked clones were reportedly significantly enriched. Before this, some motif variants had been reported in reactive arthritis synovial fluid and blood.

With respect to this clonotype: The antigen is undetermined.

The receptor was derived from a male donor with ankylosing spondylitis or in good health (not recorded which). The sequenced sample was blood, either unsorted or a sorted T cell fraction (not recorded which). This chain connects TRBV5-1 to TRBJ2-1; 8 bases are shared with TRBD1. CDR3 region: CASSARQGPHEQFF. CDR3 in DNA: TGCGCCAGCAGTGCGAGACAGGGGCCCCATGAGCAGTTCTTC. Based on the CDR3 plus reference TRBV5-1 and TRBJ2-1, the full variable domain is KAGVTQTPRYLIKTRGQQVTLSCSPISGHRSVSWYQQTPGQGLQFLFEYFSETQRNKGNFPGRFSGRQFSNSRSEMNVSTLELGDSALYLCASSARQGPHEQFFGPGTRLTVL.